Shown below are 9 T cell receptor beta chains from a single sample sequenced in a study of T cell responses to AZD1222 COVID-19 vaccine. Sequenced by immunoSEQ multiplex PCR; TCRdb stores in-frame clones only, minus some. Of about 130,000 clones listed, more than 80% were seen once; the top ten hold 4.4%. Sample: peripheral blood, taken 28 days after the second AZD1222 dose. Receptors were obtained from an adult who received the AZD1222 COVID-19 vaccine.

This clone was detected only once. V usage is TRBV5-1 and J usage is TRBJ2-1, with TRBD2 identical over 15 bases. This CDR3 is 16 amino acids long. J lost 8 bases, V lost 4 bases, and 7 bases had no gene match. The germline V gene has CDR1 SGHRS and CDR2 YFSETQ. CDR3 DNA: TGCGCCAGCAGCGCCGGACTAGCGGGGGGGCGGGATGAGCAGTTCTTC. As protein: CASSAGLAGGRDEQFF.

The chain links TRBV30 to TRBJ1-6; 7 bases are a match to TRBD1. Germline V gene lookup returns CDR1 GTSNPN and CDR2 SVGIG (reference sequence). Unmatched junction bases numbered 15, after V lost 1 base and J lost 6 bases. The CDR3 is 18 amino acids. DNA of the CDR3: TGTGCCTGGAGTGCCCCCTCCGCCGGGACAGCAACTAATTCACCCCTCCACTTT. It specifies CAWSAPSAGTATNSPLHF.

This clone was detected only a few times. The rearrangement uses TRBV7-9 and TRBJ1-1; 8 bases line up with TRBD1. V dropped 4 bases and J dropped 3; count of bases not matched to a gene: 7. The CDR3 is 15 residues long. Germline CDR1 reads SEHNR; CDR2 reads FQNEAQ (reference sequence). In DNA, the CDR3 is TGTGCCAGCAGCTCTTCCCTGACAGGGGACACTGAAGCTTTCTTT. This sequence encodes CASSSSLTGDTEAFF.

The chain uses TRBV6-5 and TRBJ1-2; the D is unclear. CDR1 and CDR2 (germline): MNHEY, SVGAGI. The CDR3 has 13 residues. Trimming stripped 6 bases from V and 2 bases from J, with 10 bases between. CDR3 DNA: TGTGCCAGCAGAAGGATCTCGAACTATGGCTACACCTTC. Amino acids: CASRRISNYGYTF.

The chain combines TRBV10-3 with TRBJ1-4; 7 nucleotides align to TRBD1. This CDR3 spans 13 amino acids. V lost 3 bases to trimming and J lost 10 bases; unmatched junction nucleotides: 5. Germline V gene lookup returns CDR1 ENHRY and CDR2 SYGVKD. CDR3 residues: CAISDVAGGKLFF. Here the CDR3 DNA reads TGTGCCATCAGTGACGTGGCAGGGGGAAAACTGTTTTTT.

The chain recombines TRBV6-1 with TRBJ1-2, with D perhaps TRBD1 (5 bases). V dropped 0 bases and J dropped 4 bases, with 15 bases sitting between them. The CDR3 loop spans 16 amino acids. From germline, CDR1 is MNHNS and CDR2 SASEGT. In DNA form, the CDR3 reads TGTGCCAGCAGTGAAGCGCTTCGGGGCAGGCTCTATGGCTACACCTTC. This sequence encodes CASSEALRGRLYGYTF.

The gene calls are TRBV4-2 and TRBJ1-2; D call uncertain. The CDR3 consists of 14 residues. CDR1 is LGHNA and CDR2 is YNFKEQ in the germline V gene. V lost 4 bases and J 4 bases, leaving 13 bases between the germline ends. CDR3 amino acids: CASSRENELYGYTF. DNA of the CDR3: TGTGCCAGCAGCCGAGAGAATGAACTCTATGGCTACACCTTC.

For the CDR3, the DNA is TGCACCAGCAGCCAAGATTACAGTCGGCCCACTGAAGCTTTCTTT. Translating it yields CTSSQDYSRPTEAFF. The V gene is TRBV1, the J gene TRBJ1-1; TRBD1 is taken as the D call from the table, unchecked against the DNA. TRBV1 is a recognized pseudogene. CDR3 size: 15 residues.

The chain combines TRBV25-1 with TRBJ2-1; TRBD2 agrees at 15 bases. The CDR3 is 15 residues long. V lost 8 bases to trimming and J lost 8 bases; unmatched junction nucleotides: 7. Germline lookup yields CDR1 MGHDK and CDR2 SYGVNS. CDR3 residues: CASGGLAGGNDEQFF. The CDR3 DNA reads TGTGCCAGCGGGGGACTAGCGGGGGGTAACGATGAGCAGTTCTTC.